This entry describes one T cell receptor (beta chain). Losses at the gene ends were 5 bases for V and 3 bases for J; bases not matched to a gene: 10. The CDR3 is 16 amino acids. CDR1 and CDR2 from the germline V gene are LNHDA and SQIVND (reference sequence). This specimen belongs to a study of blood T cell repertoires in COVID-19. Study context: PBMCs, B-cell-depleted T cells, or T cells were the source of the cDNA or gDNA that made up the material.

TCRdb's table, derived via immunoSEQ multiplex PCR, lists solely in-frame clones and lacks some. The table shows roughly 160,000 clones, with 85% to 95% occurring only once. This clonotype was obtained from a man aged 50-59 years with acute or convalescent COVID-19. This chain joins TRBV19 and TRBJ2-3; 8 bases fit TRBD1. Sequenced input: peripheral blood. The CDR3 region has the DNA TGTGCCAGTAGTGTCAACAGGGGGACTGGTACAGATACGCAGTATTTT. Translating gives CASSVNRGTGTDTQYF. Filled out from reference TRBV19 and TRBJ2-3, the complete variable domain reads DGGITQSPKYLFRKEGQNVTLSCEQNLNHDAMYWYRQDPGQGLRLIYYSQIVNDFQKGDIAEGYSVSREKKESFPLTVTSAQKNPTAFYLCASSVNRGTGTDTQYFGPGTRLTVL.